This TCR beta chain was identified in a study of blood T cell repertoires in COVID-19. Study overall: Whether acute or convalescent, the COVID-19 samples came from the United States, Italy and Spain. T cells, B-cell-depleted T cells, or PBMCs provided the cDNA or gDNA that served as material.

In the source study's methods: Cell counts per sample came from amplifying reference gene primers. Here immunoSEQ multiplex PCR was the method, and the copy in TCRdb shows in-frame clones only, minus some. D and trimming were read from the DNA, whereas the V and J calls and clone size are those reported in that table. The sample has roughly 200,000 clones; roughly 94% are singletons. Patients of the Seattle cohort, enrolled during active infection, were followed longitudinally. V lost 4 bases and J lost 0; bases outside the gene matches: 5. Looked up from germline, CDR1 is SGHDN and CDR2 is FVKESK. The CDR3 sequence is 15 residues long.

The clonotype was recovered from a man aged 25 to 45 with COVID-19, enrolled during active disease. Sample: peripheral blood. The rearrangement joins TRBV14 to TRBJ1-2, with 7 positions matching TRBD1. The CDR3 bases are TGTGCCAGCAGCCCGCGACAGGGAACTAACTATGGCTACACCTTC. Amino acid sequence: CASSPRQGTNYGYTF.